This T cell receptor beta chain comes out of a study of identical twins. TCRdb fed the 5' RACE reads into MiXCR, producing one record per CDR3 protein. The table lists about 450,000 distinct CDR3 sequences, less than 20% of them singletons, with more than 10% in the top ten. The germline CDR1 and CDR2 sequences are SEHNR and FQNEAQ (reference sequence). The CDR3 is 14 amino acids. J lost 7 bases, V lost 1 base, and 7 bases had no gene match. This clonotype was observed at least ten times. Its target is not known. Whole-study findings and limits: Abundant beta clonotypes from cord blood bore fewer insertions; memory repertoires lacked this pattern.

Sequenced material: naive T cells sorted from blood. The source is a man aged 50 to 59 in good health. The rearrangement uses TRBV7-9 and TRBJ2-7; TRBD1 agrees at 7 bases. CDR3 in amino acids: CASSLGFLRGEQYF. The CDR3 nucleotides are TGTGCCAGCAGCTTAGGTTTCCTCAGGGGGGAGCAGTACTTC.